This T cell receptor delta chain was identified during a study of Vδ1+ human thymocytes. Extracted RNA was reverse transcribed into cDNA. The CDR3 regions were amplified by multiplex PCR from V-gene primers to a constant-region primer. TCRdb reprocessed the multiplex PCR reads through CATT. Seen here are 45,000 to 60,000 delta-chain clones, over 12% observed once, and the top ten hold 0.3% to 0.45%. V lost 5 bases to trimming and J lost 7 bases; unmatched junction nucleotides: 25. Germline V gene data show CDR1 as TSWWSYY and CDR2 as QGS. The CDR3 is made up of 20 amino acids. This clone was picked up a small number of times. The antigen remains undetermined. Study-level points and caveats: In the thymus, TRG and TRD repertoires looked highly polyclonal with Gaussian CDR3 lengths.

This sequence originates from a girl under three years old who had congenital heart surgery. Specimen: Vdelta1+ gamma-delta thymocytes from the thymus. Subset: FACS-sorted CD3+ TCRalphabeta- TCRVdelta1+ TCRVdelta2- thymocytes. V and J are TRDV1 and TRDJ1; 10 nucleotides match TRDD3. CDR3 sequence reads: CALGPALLVGLGDSQVKLIF. The DNA for the CDR3 is TGTGCTCTTGGGCCAGCGCTCCTAGTGGGACTGGGGGATTCACAAGTTAAACTCATCTTT.